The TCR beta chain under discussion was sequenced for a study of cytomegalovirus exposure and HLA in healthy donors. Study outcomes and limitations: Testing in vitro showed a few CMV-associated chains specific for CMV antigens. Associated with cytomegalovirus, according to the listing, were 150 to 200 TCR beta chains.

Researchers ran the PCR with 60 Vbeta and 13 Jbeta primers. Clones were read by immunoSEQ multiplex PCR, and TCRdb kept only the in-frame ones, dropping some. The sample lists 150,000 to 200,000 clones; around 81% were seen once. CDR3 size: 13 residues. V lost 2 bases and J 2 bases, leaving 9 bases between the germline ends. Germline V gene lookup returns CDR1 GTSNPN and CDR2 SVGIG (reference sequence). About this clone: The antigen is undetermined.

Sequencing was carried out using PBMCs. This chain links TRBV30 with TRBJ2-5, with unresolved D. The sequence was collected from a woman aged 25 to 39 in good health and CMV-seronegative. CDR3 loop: CAWSRTAQETQYF. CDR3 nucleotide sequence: TGTGCCTGGAGTAGAACAGCACAAGAGACCCAGTACTTC.